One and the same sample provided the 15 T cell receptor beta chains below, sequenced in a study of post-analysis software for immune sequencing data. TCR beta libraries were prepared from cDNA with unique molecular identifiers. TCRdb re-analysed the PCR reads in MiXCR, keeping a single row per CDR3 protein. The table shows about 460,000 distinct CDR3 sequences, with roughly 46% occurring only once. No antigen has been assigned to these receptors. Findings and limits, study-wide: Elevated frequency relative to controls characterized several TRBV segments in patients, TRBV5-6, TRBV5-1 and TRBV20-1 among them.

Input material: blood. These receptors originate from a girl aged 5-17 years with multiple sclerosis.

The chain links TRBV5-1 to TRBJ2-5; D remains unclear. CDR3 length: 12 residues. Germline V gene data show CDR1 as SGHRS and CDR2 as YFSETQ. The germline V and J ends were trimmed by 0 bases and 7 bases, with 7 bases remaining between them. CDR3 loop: CASSLELGTQYF. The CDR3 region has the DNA TGCGCCAGCAGCTTGGAGCTGGGGACCCAGTACTTC.

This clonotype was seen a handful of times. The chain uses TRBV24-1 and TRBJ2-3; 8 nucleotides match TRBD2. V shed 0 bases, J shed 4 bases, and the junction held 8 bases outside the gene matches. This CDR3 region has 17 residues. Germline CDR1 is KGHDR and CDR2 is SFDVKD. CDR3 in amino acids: CATSDLSSGNRPDTQYF. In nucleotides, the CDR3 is TGTGCCACCAGTGATTTGAGTAGCGGGAACCGCCCAGATACGCAGTATTTT.

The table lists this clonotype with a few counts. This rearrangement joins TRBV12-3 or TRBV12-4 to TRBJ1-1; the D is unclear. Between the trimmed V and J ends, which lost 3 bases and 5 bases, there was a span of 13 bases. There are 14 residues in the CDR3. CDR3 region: CASSFSRSGTEAFF. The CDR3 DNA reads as TGTGCCAGCAGTTTCAGCAGGTCCGGGACTGAAGCTTTCTTT.

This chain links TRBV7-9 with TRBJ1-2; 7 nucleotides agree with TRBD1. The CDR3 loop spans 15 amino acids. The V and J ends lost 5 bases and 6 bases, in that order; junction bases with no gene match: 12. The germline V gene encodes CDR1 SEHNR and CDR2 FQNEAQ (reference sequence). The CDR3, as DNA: TGTGCCAGCAGCCCAGAAGCAGGGGGTTCGGATGGCTACACCTTC. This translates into CASSPEAGGSDGYTF.

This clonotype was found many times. The chain's CDR3 is CASSPDGSYGYTF. The CDR3 nucleotides read TGTGCCAGCTCACCGGACGGCAGCTATGGCTACACCTTC. The chain has TRBV18 and TRBJ1-2; D gene unclear. The CDR3 loop spans 13 amino acids. Germline V lookup: CDR1 KGHSH, CDR2 LQKENI. V dropped 3 bases and J dropped 4 bases, with 9 bases sitting between them.

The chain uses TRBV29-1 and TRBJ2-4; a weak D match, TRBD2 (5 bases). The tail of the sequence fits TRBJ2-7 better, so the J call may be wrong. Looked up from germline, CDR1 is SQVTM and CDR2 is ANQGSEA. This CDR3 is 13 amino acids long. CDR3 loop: CSDRPGENYEQYF. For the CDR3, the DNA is TGCAGCGACCGGCCCGGGGAAAATTACGAGCAGTACTTC.

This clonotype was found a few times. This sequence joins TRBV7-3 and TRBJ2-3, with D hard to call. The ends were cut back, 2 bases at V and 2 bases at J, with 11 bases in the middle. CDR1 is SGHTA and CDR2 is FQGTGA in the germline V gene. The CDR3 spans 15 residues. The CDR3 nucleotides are TGTGCCAGCAGCTTAGGTGGCGGCTACACAGATACGCAGTATTTT. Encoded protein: CASSLGGGYTDTQYF.

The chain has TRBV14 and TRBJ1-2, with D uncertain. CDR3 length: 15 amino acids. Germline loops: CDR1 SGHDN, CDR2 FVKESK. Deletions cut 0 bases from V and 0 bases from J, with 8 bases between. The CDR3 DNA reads TGTGCCAGCAGCCAAGACAGCGCTGCTAACTATGGCTACACCTTC. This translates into CASSQDSAANYGYTF.

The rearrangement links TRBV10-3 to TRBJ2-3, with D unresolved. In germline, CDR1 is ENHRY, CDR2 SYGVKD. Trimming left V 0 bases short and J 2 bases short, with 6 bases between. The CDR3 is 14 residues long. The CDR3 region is CAISESWSTDTQYF. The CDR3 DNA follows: TGTGCCATCAGTGAGTCTTGGTCCACAGATACGCAGTATTTT.

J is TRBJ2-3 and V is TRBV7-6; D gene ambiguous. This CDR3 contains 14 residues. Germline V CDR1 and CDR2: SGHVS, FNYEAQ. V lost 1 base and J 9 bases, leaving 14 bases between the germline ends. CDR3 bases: TGTGCCAGCAGCTTAGGTGGGGATCTAGGGACGCAGTATTTT. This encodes CASSLGGDLGTQYF. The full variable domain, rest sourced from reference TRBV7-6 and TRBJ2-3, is GAGVSQSPRYKVTKRGQDVALRCDPISGHVSLYWYRQALGQGPEFLTYFNYEAQQDKSGLPNDRFSAERPEGSISTLTIQRTEQRDSAMYRCASSLGGDLGTQYFGPGTRLTVL.

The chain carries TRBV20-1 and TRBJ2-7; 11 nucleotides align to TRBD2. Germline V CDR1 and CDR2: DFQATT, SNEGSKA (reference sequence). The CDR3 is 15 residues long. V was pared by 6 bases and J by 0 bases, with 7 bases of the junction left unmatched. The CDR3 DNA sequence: TGCAGTGCCCCGGGACTAGCGGACCTCTCCTACGAGCAGTACTTC. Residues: CSAPGLADLSYEQYF.

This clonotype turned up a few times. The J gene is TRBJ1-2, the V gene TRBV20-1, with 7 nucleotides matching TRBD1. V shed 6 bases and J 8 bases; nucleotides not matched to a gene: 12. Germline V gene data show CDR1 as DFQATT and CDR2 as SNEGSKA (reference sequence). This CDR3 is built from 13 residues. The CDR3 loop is CSADQGGADGYTF. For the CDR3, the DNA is TGCAGTGCCGACCAAGGGGGCGCCGACGGCTACACCTTC.

The CDR3 sequence: CASSPWTSGRALDTQYF. DNA for the CDR3: TGTGCCAGCAGCCCCTGGACTAGCGGGAGGGCCTTAGATACGCAGTATTTT. V usage is TRBV7-8 and J usage is TRBJ2-3; 15 nucleotides agree with TRBD2. This CDR3 spans 17 amino acids. The V gene end was trimmed by 5 bases and the J gene end by 5 bases; junction bases not matched to a gene: 8. The V gene's germline CDR1 is SGHVS and CDR2 FQNEAQ.

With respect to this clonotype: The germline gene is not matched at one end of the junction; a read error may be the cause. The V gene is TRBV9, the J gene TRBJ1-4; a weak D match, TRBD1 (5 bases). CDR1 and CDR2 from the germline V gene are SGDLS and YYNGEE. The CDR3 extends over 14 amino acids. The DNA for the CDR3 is TGTGCCAGCAGTGGATGGGGGTCTGATGAAAAACGGTTTTTT. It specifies CASSGWGSDEKRFF.

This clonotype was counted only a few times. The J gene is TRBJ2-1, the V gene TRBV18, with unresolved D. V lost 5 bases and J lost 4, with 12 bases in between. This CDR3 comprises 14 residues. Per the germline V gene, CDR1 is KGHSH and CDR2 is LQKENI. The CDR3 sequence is CASSDLWHYNEQFF. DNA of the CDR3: TGTGCCAGCTCAGATCTTTGGCATTACAATGAGCAGTTCTTC.